Described below is a single T cell receptor (beta chain) sequence and its context. The target antigen is unknown. CDR3 size: 16 residues. The germline V gene has CDR1 LNHDA and CDR2 SQIVND (reference sequence). Trimming left V 1 base short and J 6 bases short, with 15 bases between. This specimen comes from a study of T cells in localized non-small cell lung cancer. The study's findings and limits: Adjacent lung was found to contain a median roughly 50 of the top 100 tumor clones.

Method: immunoSEQ multiplex PCR; TCRdb's copy keeps in-frame clones and lacks some. The data show about 46,000 clones, about four fifths seen once. The TCR comes from a man between 40 and 70 years old with stage III lung adenocarcinoma. This rearrangement joins TRBV19 to TRBJ1-4; D gene ambiguous. Sample: peripheral blood mononuclear cells, taken before any cancer treatment. The CDR3 sequence is CASSIGTTIGDEKLFF. As DNA, the CDR3 is TGTGCCAGTAGTATAGGCACGACAATCGGGGATGAAAAACTGTTTTTT.